This TCR beta chain was recovered during a study of regulatory T cells in long-lasting Graves disease. Study-level information: Graves' patients who were just diagnosed had used antithyroid drugs for under 3 months.

Only a few counts were recorded for this clonotype. The time point was: newly diagnosed GD, antithyroid drugs for less than 3 months. Scientists built the TCR library using RNA that was extracted from PBMCs. Arm-PCR of CDR3 regions and iRepertoire HTBI primers were the basis on which TCR beta libraries were built. TCRdb re-analysed the multiplex PCR reads in MiXCR, keeping a single row per CDR3 protein. Among about 610,000 distinct CDR3 sequences listed, roughly 15% were seen once. In addition, the sample was reused for a study of T cells in Graves' hyperthyroidism and ophthalmopathy.

This clonotype was obtained from a man aged 18 to 35 with Graves disease. The sample consisted of peripheral blood mononuclear cells (PBMCs), taken at new diagnosis, from a patient treated with antithyroid drugs.

CDR3 in amino acids: CATSDPGAGTDTQYF. The CDR3 DNA sequence: TGTGCCACCAGTGACCCCGGGGCCGGCACAGATACGCAGTATTTT. The genes are TRBV24-1 and TRBJ2-3; D may be TRBD1 or TRBD2 (5 bases each). V was clipped by 4 bases and J by 1 base, with 11 bases between them. The CDR3 consists of 15 residues. Germline V CDR1 and CDR2: KGHDR, SFDVKD.